The sequence of this T cell receptor beta chain was determined in a study of T cells after yellow fever vaccination (dated by TCRdb to the late 2010s). A note on the overall study: Libraries from fractions with low cell numbers were prepared with the SMART-Seq v4 Ultra Low Input RNA kit. Two healthy male donors, one aged 18 to 30 and one aged 30 to 39 years, were included in the cohort. Bulk TCR alpha and beta repertoires were sequenced longitudinally to track T-cell clones before and after primary and booster YFV17D yellow fever vaccination. Bulk PBMC replicates and cell subsets were isolated from blood drawn at multiple timepoints before and after both primary and secondary immunization.

This clonotype showed up just a few times. The specificity of this receptor is unknown. Base qualities are not provided; no much larger clone lies one nucleotide away. The sample's treatment or condition label, decoded: live attenuated yellow fever vaccine strain. At each blood-draw timepoint, two biological replicates of bulk PBMCs were collected. PBMCs were isolated from peripheral blood using a standard Ficoll-Paque protocol. TriZol was used to extract RNA from bulk PBMCs, from CD4 and CD8 fractions, and from dextramer-positive and dextramer-negative fractions. Per the germline V gene, SGHRS is the CDR1 and YFSETQ is the CDR2. Measured from the cysteine to the phenylalanine, the CDR3 is 15 residues long. Only the CDR3 portion is preserved as DNA: 45 bases, with reading frame beginning at the first base. V is cut back by 2 bases and J by 2 bases, with 3 bases in the junction unmatched. Summary of the overall study and its limitations: Because abundant contaminating clonotypes from the bulk population could be contained in FACS-sorted repertoires, computational filtering was required. After the booster, most of the clones that had expanded following primary vaccination were detected again (just under 97% of CD4 and around 90% of CD8), which suggests that memory was broadly maintained. A small fraction of clonotypes appeared in both the CD4 and CD8 compartments, likely as a result of convergent recombination. Because only a couple of donors were included in the study, the extent to which the findings can be generalized is limited. The secondary T-cell response was weaker than the primary response but faster, peaking on day 5 instead of day 15.

Synthesis of TCR cDNA relied on 5'RACE template switching, a step that introduced a universal primer site along with unique molecular identifiers. Priming of cDNA synthesis was performed from both the TCR alpha and TCR beta constant segments. Two PCR steps were used to amplify libraries, with sample barcodes and sequencing adapters being added in the second step. Sequencing of libraries was done on Illumina HiSeq 2500 (2x100 bp) or NovaSeq (2x150 bp). The published analysis was carried out like this. Reads were demultiplexed and collapsed into UMI consensus sequences with MIGEC, and V(D)J alignment was performed with MiXCR. Using edgeR on replicate PBMC samples, clonotypes were called vaccine-responding if FDR was below 0.01 and the log2 fold change was above 5 up to day 15. CD4 or CD8 identity was assigned to each bulk clonotype according to whether the clonotype was present at higher abundance in the sequenced CD4 repertoire or the sequenced CD8 repertoire. TCRdb cleaned the public reads at Q25 with fastp, built clones with MiXCR and kept in-frame beta chains. Here each entry gathers all rows of one CDR3 protein and keeps the most common genes and DNA. Clone size and V and J calls follow TCRdb, not the original study. This sample has roughly 500,000 distinct CDR3 sequences in its table, and approximately 21% of those were observed once. The top ten hold more than 13% of the sample.

The sequence was obtained from a man aged 25 to 40 who received the YFV17D yellow fever vaccine. The material was PBMCs, obtained 15 days after the yellow fever booster vaccination. The chain employs TRBV5-1 and TRBJ2-7, with 11 central nucleotides matching TRBD1. CDR3 region: CASSLTGQGAYEQYF. The DNA reads as follows: TGCGCCAGCAGCTTAACGGGACAGGGGGCCTACGAGCAGTACTTC.